Many counts were recorded for the clone carrying this TCR beta chain. What it recognizes is unknown. This sample is drawn from a study of T cell repertoires in cytomegalovirus infection. On the study more broadly: Recently identified HLA-C-restricted CMV epitopes were among the peptides used.

V was shortened by 1 base and J by 0 bases, with 4 bases between the two germline ends. This CDR3 spans 15 amino acids. Germline lookup yields CDR1 MDHEN and CDR2 SYDVKM. Findings and caveats of the study: In two of eight donors, the top clonotype was HLA-C-restricted CMV-specific.

TCRdb re-derived calls from the reads in MiXCR, one entry per CDR3 protein. The sample shows about 920,000 distinct CDR3 sequences, 25% to 40% of them seen only once. This TCR derives from a human donor in good health (CMV status not recorded). Some clones in this sample may be carry-over from other donors' samples. The chain recombines TRBV28 with TRBJ2-6; D is unresolved. The sequences come from cultured CD8+ T cells from PBMCs, collected from culture after CMV antigen stimulation. CDR3 nucleotides: TGTGCCAGCAGTTTATCCCTCTCTGGGGCCAACGTCCTGACTTTC. This gives the protein CASSLSLSGANVLTF.